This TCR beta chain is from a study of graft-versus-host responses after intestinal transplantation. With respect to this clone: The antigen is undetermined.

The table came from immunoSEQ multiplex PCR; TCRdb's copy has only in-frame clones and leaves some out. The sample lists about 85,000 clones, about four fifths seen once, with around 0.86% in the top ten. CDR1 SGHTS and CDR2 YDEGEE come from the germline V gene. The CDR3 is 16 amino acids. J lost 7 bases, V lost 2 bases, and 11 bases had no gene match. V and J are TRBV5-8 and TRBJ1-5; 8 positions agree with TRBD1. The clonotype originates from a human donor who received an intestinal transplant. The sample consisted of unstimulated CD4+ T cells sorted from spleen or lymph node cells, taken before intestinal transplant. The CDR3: CASSLGQGPAGQPQHF. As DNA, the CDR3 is TGTGCCAGCAGCTTAGGACAGGGTCCCGCAGGGCAGCCCCAGCATTTT. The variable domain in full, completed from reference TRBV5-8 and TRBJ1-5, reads EAGVTQSPTHLIKTRGQQATLRCSPISGHTSVYWYQQALGLGLQFLLWYDEGEERNRGNFPPRFSGRQFPNYSSELNVNALELEDSALYLCASSLGQGPAGQPQHFGDGTRLSIL.